The next 6 T cell receptor beta chains were all read from a single sample in a study of T cell repertoires in cytomegalovirus infection (dated by TCRdb to about 2019). For these TCRs, the target antigens are not known. The sample's treatment or condition label, in plain terms: in vitro stimulation with specific CMV peptide epitopes to enrich CMV-specific T cells. Instrument used: Illumina HiSeq 1500. TCRdb cleaned the public reads at Q25 with fastp, built clones with MiXCR and kept in-frame beta chains. Every entry covers one CDR3 protein and lists the most common genes and DNA from its rows. This sample lists a few hundred thousand distinct CDR3 sequences; about two fifths were detected once. Together, the top ten hold around 45% of the sample. Source: cultured PBMCs, taken from culture after CMV antigen stimulation. All receptors come from a human donor in good health (CMV status not recorded). Some clones in this sample may be carry-over from other donors' samples.

V usage is TRBV27 and J usage is TRBJ2-7; TRBD2 might be the D (5 bases). The CDR3 has 15 residues. Germline values: CDR1 MNHEY, CDR2 SMNVEV (reference sequence). Deletions cut 2 bases from V and 1 base from J, with 12 bases between. The CDR3 region has the DNA TGTGCCAGCAGTTTAGAGCTAGCCCCTTCCTACGAGCAGTACTTC. Amino acids: CASSLELAPSYEQYF.

The V and J genes are TRBV19 and TRBJ2-1; D call uncertain. V lost 3 bases to trimming and J lost 9 bases, with 3 bases between them. The CDR3 covers 10 residues. Germline-derived CDR1 and CDR2 are LNHDA and SQIVND (reference sequence). Here the CDR3 DNA reads TGTGCCAGTAGTATGGGTGAGCAGTTCTTC. It encodes CASSMGEQFF.

The genes are TRBV19 and TRBJ2-3; TRBD2 agrees at 9 bases. The trim removed 6 bases at V and 4 bases at J, leaving 23 bases unmatched. The germline V gene has CDR1 LNHDA and CDR2 SQIVND (reference sequence). The CDR3 contains 20 residues. CDR3 DNA: TGTGCCAGTAGGAGCGGGGTAGCGGGAGATTTGTTCATCGGTCCAGATACGCAGTATTTT. Its protein product is CASRSGVAGDLFIGPDTQYF.

In nucleotides, the CDR3 is TGCGCCAGCAGCTTGGTCGCGGGGGCCGAAGAGACCCAGTACTTC. This translates into CASSLVAGAEETQYF. The V and J genes are TRBV5-1 and TRBJ2-5, with TRBD2 as a possible D gene (7 bases). The CDR3 is 15 residues long. The germline CDR1 and CDR2 sequences are SGHRS and YFSETQ. V lost 0 bases, J lost 3 bases, and 12 bases lay in between.

The chain links TRBV27 to TRBJ2-7; no definite D call. The germline V gene has CDR1 MNHEY and CDR2 SMNVEV (reference sequence). CDR3 size: 11 residues. The V end was cut by 8 bases, the J end by 3 bases, with 8 bases between. CDR3 sequence (DNA): TGTGCCAGCGGTCCCATCTACGAGCAGTACTTC. Protein: CASGPIYEQYF.

At least ten counts were recorded for this clonotype. The DNA of the CDR3 is TGTGCCAGCAGCGTGTCAGCGGGACTTCCTAGCACAGATACGCAGTATTTT. Protein sequence: CASSVSAGLPSTDTQYF. V gene TRBV7-8 combines with J gene TRBJ2-3, with TRBD2 matching over 7 bases. CDR1 is SGHVS and CDR2 is FQNEAQ in the germline V gene. Trimming cost V 5 bases and J 0 bases; bases outside gene matches: 11. This CDR3 contains 17 residues.